This T cell receptor beta chain came from a study of cytomegalovirus exposure and HLA in healthy donors. General observations from the study: In a later analysis, TCR beta V- and J-gene trimming was associated with a missense DCLRE1C variant. Among TCR beta chains of equal frequency, HLA-associated ones were more clonally expanded in a later analysis.

Comments on this clone: The antigen remains unidentified.

PCR amplification relied on 60 Vbeta primers (plus 13 Jbeta primers). Original methodology: Among the unique TCR beta chains that a later analysis counted, 80 million to 100 million in all, around 11 million were shared. Method: immunoSEQ multiplex PCR; TCRdb's copy keeps in-frame clones and lacks some. The V and J calls and clone size are taken from that table; D and trimming were inferred from the DNA. Recorded for this sample: 25,000 to 40,000 clones. Germline V gene sequence: CDR1 DFQATT, CDR2 SNEGSKA (reference sequence). The CDR3 is 10 residues long. With 6 bases removed from V and 9 bases from J, the gap between germline ends came to 11 bases.

The sequenced sample consisted of PBMCs. The sequence was obtained from a female donor in good health and CMV-seronegative. The chain couples TRBV20-1 to TRBJ2-5; weak D call: TRBD1 (5 bases). The CDR3: CSATQGAQYF. DNA of the CDR3: TGCAGTGCCACCCAGGGTGCCCAGTACTTC.